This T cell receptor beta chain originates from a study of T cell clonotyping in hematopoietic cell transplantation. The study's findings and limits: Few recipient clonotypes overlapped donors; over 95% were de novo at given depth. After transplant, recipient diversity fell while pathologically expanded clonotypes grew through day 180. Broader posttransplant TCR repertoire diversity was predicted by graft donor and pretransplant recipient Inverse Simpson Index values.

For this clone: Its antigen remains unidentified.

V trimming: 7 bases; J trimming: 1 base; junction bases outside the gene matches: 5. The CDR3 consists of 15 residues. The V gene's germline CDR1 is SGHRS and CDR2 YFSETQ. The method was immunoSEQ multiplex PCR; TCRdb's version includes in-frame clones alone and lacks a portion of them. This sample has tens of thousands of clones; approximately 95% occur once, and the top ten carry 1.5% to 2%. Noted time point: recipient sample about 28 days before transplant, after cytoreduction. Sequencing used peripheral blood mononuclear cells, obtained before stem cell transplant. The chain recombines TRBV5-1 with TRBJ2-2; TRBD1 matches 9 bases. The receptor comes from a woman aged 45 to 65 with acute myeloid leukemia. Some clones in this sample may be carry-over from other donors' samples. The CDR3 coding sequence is TGCGCCAGCGGTCCGGGACAGGGGAACACCGGGGAGCTGTTTTTT. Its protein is CASGPGQGNTGELFF.